This T cell receptor (beta chain) originates from a study of CD8 T cells in Susac syndrome. After extraction with the RNeasy kit, about 0.5 to 1 ug of the RNA was reverse transcribed using random hexamers. With immunoSEQ multiplex PCR, TCR beta CDR3 was amplified across 54 Vbeta and 13 Jbeta. TCRdb re-called the immunoSEQ multiplex PCR reads through MiXCR, storing one row per CDR3 protein. The table lists about 300,000 distinct CDR3 sequences, approximately 85% of them singletons. Germline V gene sequence: CDR1 MGHRA, CDR2 YSYEKL. The CDR3 is 16 residues long. FACS was used to enrich TEMRA cells, whereas the CD8+ and CD4+ T cells were obtained by negative isolation. This clonotype was detected only a few times. A junction end diverges from the germline sequence, so it may reflect a read error.

The chain carries TRBV4-1 and TRBJ1-4; no reliable D call. The clonotype comes from a human donor with multiple sclerosis. The source material was CD8+ T cells from PBMCs. CDR3 protein: CASSQITTDGNGKLFF. CDR3 nucleotides: TGCGCCAGCAGCCAAATCACGACTGACGGGAATGGAAAACTGTTTTTT.